These 28 T cell receptor beta chains originate from one sample sequenced in a study of regulatory T cells in long-lasting Graves disease. Researchers made TCR beta libraries by using iRepertoire HTBI primers and running Arm-PCR on CDR3 regions. TCRdb fed the multiplex PCR reads into MiXCR, producing one record per CDR3 protein. The sample yields more than 450,000 distinct CDR3 sequences, roughly 16% seen once. This sample's time point: newly diagnosed GD, antithyroid drugs for less than 3 months. The TCR library was prepared using RNA isolated from PBMCs. The sample was also linked to a second study, of T cells in Graves' hyperthyroidism and ophthalmopathy.

Material: peripheral blood mononuclear cells (PBMCs), obtained at new diagnosis, from a patient treated with antithyroid drugs. The receptors originated from a man aged 40-49 years with Graves disease.

In regard to this clonotype: Germline is not matched at one junction end, which may reflect a read error. The J gene is TRBJ2-3, the V gene TRBV12-3 or TRBV12-4, with TRBD2 identical over 7 bases. The CDR3 is 12 residues long. CDR3 sequence reads: CASSPSGTGRVF. The CDR3 nucleotides read TGTGCCAGCAGTCCCTCCGGGACTGGGAGGGTCTTT.

This rearrangement joins TRBV20-1 to TRBJ2-7; D not certain. The CDR3 consists of 12 residues. Trimming pared 3 bases from V and 4 bases from J, leaving 10 bases between. Germline V gene sequence: CDR1 DFQATT, CDR2 SNEGSKA (reference sequence). CDR3 sequence (DNA): TGCAGTGCTAGTCACCAGCTATACGAGCAGTACTTC. Translation: CSASHQLYEQYF.

Points on this clonotype: Mismatch with germline at one junction end may stem from a read error. The chain couples TRBV5-1 to TRBJ1-6; D remains ambiguous. Germline values: CDR1 SGHRS, CDR2 YFSETQ. The CDR3 loop spans 15 amino acids. The chain's CDR3 is CASSLASRRYSSLHF. In DNA, the CDR3 is TGCGCCAGCAGCTTGGCCTCGCGGCGGTATTCATCCCTCCACTTT.

The chain recombines TRBV25-1 with TRBJ2-2; D is unresolved. V lost 8 bases to trimming and J lost 4 bases, with 17 bases between them. This CDR3 comprises 15 residues. Looked up from germline, CDR1 is MGHDK and CDR2 is SYGVNS. CDR3: CASRIHQKGTGELFF. The CDR3 region has the DNA TGTGCCAGCCGTATACACCAGAAGGGCACCGGGGAGCTGTTTTTT.

This clonotype was seen ten or more times. V is TRBV2 and J is TRBJ1-5; TRBD1 matches 7 bases. Per germline, CDR1 SNHLY and CDR2 FYNNEI. Trimming cost V 4 bases and J 4 bases; bases outside gene matches: 7. The CDR3 is 15 amino acids. The CDR3 protein is CASSVGEGANQPQHF. Here the CDR3 DNA reads TGTGCCAGCAGTGTTGGGGAGGGGGCTAATCAGCCCCAGCATTTT. Looking up the rest from reference TRBV2 and TRBJ1-5 gives the full variable domain: EPEVTQTPSHQVTQMGQEVILRCVPISNHLYFYWYRQILGQKVEFLVSFYNNEISEKSEIFDDQFSVERPDGSNFTLKIRSTKLEDSAMYFCASSVGEGANQPQHFGDGTRLSIL.

This clonotype was detected ten times or more. The rearrangement links TRBV20-1 to TRBJ2-1; TRBD2 matches at 10 bases. Germline loops: CDR1 DFQATT, CDR2 SNEGSKA (reference sequence). The length of the CDR3 is 15 residues. The V segment lost 3 bases and the J segment 4 bases; nucleotides outside the gene matches: 6. The CDR3 is CSARAGTSAYNEQFF. Written as DNA, the CDR3 is TGCAGTGCTAGGGCCGGGACTAGCGCTTACAATGAGCAGTTCTTC.

V gene TRBV4-1 combines with J gene TRBJ2-1; TRBD2 aligns across 9 bases. Trimming took 3 bases from V and 8 from J; bases not matched to a gene: 14. Germline V lookup: CDR1 MGHRA, CDR2 YSYEKL. The CDR3 extends over 17 amino acids. This CDR3 is CASSHLRASGGRDEQFF. CDR3 nucleotide sequence: TGCGCCAGCAGCCATCTAAGGGCCAGCGGGGGGAGGGATGAGCAGTTCTTC.

The CDR3: CSARGQRVYEQYF. CDR3 nucleotide sequence: TGCAGTGCTAGAGGCCAGCGGGTCTACGAGCAGTACTTC. The V call is TRBV20-1, the J call TRBJ2-7, with a weak D call TRBD2 (6 bases). V lost 1 base to trimming and J lost 3 bases, with 10 bases between them. The CDR3 has 13 residues. Looked up from germline, CDR1 is DFQATT and CDR2 is SNEGSKA (reference sequence).

This rearrangement joins TRBV19 to TRBJ2-5, with 11 bases matching TRBD2. V gave up 3 bases and J gave up 1 base; unmatched junction bases: 4. There are 16 residues in the CDR3. CDR1 is LNHDA and CDR2 is SQIVND in the germline V gene (reference sequence). As DNA, the CDR3 is TGTGCCAGTAGTATCGAGGGACTAGCGGTCCAAGAGACCCAGTACTTC. It yields the protein CASSIEGLAVQETQYF.

The rearrangement uses TRBV14 and TRBJ2-1; D gene uncertain. Germline values: CDR1 SGHDN, CDR2 FVKESK. The CDR3 is made up of 14 amino acids. Trimming removed 1 base at V and 5 bases at J, with 9 bases between. The CDR3 sequence is CASSQVALNNEQFF. CDR3 DNA sequence: TGTGCCAGCAGCCAAGTGGCCCTGAACAATGAGCAGTTCTTC.

This clonotype was counted at least ten times. This chain connects TRBV30 to TRBJ2-1; D remains ambiguous. Germline V gives CDR1 GTSNPN, CDR2 SVGIG (reference sequence). V lost 2 bases, J lost 13 bases, and 9 bases lay in between. The CDR3 contains 10 residues. CDR3 amino acids: CAWSKLTQFF. The CDR3 nucleotides are TGTGCCTGGAGTAAGCTTACACAGTTCTTC.

This clonotype has at least ten counts. The chain carries TRBV28 and TRBJ2-7, with a weak D call TRBD2 (6 bases). Germline CDR1 MDHEN, CDR2 SYDVKM. The CDR3 consists of 15 residues. V lost 6 bases, J lost 2 bases, and 17 bases lay in between. The DNA of the CDR3 is TGTGCCAGCAGCCCCCGGGGGTCTTCAGCCTACGAGCAGTACTTC. It specifies CASSPRGSSAYEQYF. The full variable domain, in which reference TRBV28 and TRBJ2-7 provide the parts outside the CDR3, is DVKVTQSSRYLVKRTGEKVFLECVQDMDHENMFWYRQDPGLGLRLIYFSYDVKMKEKGDIPEGYSVSREKKERFSLILESASTNQTSMYLCASSPRGSSAYEQYFGPGTRLTVT.

This clonotype was counted many times. This chain connects TRBV11-1 to TRBJ2-3; D ambiguous. The V gene's germline CDR1 is SGHAT and CDR2 FQDESV (reference sequence). V was clipped by 2 bases and J by 7 bases, with 13 bases between them. The CDR3 totals 14 residues. CDR3 protein: CASSLLRIQNTQYF. CDR3 coding DNA: TGTGCCAGCAGCTTACTCCGGATCCAAAATACGCAGTATTTT.

Note on this clonotype: A read error is likely here: a far larger clone is one base away. The chain has TRBV7-6 and TRBJ2-7; D is tentatively TRBD1 or TRBD2 (5 bases each). The CDR3 length is 13 residues. Germline V gives CDR1 SGHVS, CDR2 FNYEAQ. V was trimmed by 1 base and J by 5 bases, leaving 9 bases between them. The CDR3 DNA follows: TGTGCCAGCAGCTTAGGGGACGGAGACGAGCAGTACTTC. As protein: CASSLGDGDEQYF. Based on the CDR3 plus reference TRBV7-6 and TRBJ2-7, the full variable domain is GAGVSQSPRYKVTKRGQDVALRCDPISGHVSLYWYRQALGQGPEFLTYFNYEAQQDKSGLPNDRFSAERPEGSISTLTIQRTEQRDSAMYRCASSLGDGDEQYFGPGTRLTVT.

This clonotype has a count of ten or more. The chain is built from TRBV24-1 and TRBJ2-2; TRBD2 might be the D (6 bases). Germline V gene sequence: CDR1 KGHDR, CDR2 SFDVKD. This CDR3 spans 12 amino acids. Trimming left V 9 bases short and J 7 bases short, with 11 bases between. The CDR3 sequence is CATAGRLGELFF. CDR3 in DNA: TGTGCCACCGCGGGAAGGCTCGGGGAGCTGTTTTTT.

There are many counts of this clonotype. The rearrangement joins TRBV29-1 to TRBJ2-5, with 15 bases identical to TRBD2. The CDR3 is 14 amino acids. The V gene's germline CDR1 is SQVTM and CDR2 ANQGSEA. Trimming cost V 6 bases and J 4 bases; bases outside gene matches: 3. This CDR3 is CSVPGLAGGETQYF. CDR3 nucleotide sequence: TGCAGCGTCCCGGGACTAGCGGGAGGAGAGACCCAGTACTTC.

This clonotype occurred a few times. J is TRBJ2-1 and V is TRBV7-3, with D possibly TRBD1 on 5 matching bases. Trimming stripped 5 bases from V and 7 bases from J, with 42 bases between. CDR3 length: 23 amino acids. Germline CDR1 reads SGHTA; CDR2 reads FQGTGA. The chain's CDR3 is CASSRDGSAVGVGVSGFRNEQFF. CDR3 in DNA: TGTGCCAGCAGCAGAGACGGGTCGGCAGTAGGAGTAGGGGTATCCGGGTTTAGGAATGAGCAGTTCTTC.

This clonotype has ten or more counts. The J gene is TRBJ2-3, the V gene TRBV30, with 9 bases identical to TRBD2. V lost 0 bases, J lost 4 bases, and 5 bases stayed unmatched. The length of the CDR3 is 15 residues. Germline V gene lookup returns CDR1 GTSNPN and CDR2 SVGIG (reference sequence). This CDR3 reads CAWSVGSGRSDTQYF. The CDR3 DNA sequence: TGTGCCTGGAGTGTTGGGAGCGGGAGGTCAGATACGCAGTATTTT.

The chain has TRBV15 and TRBJ1-1, with D possibly being TRBD1 (5 bases). The germline CDR1 and CDR2 sequences are LNHNV and YYDKDF (reference sequence). Trimming shortened V by 0 bases and J by 7 bases, and 6 bases separated the two germline ends. This CDR3 contains 12 residues. The DNA for the CDR3 is TGTGCCACCAGCAGAGATAGGGGTGAAGCTTTCTTT. Amino acids: CATSRDRGEAFF.

A single count supports this clonotype. A read error may be the cause here, since a much bigger clone is one base away. This chain links TRBV14 with TRBJ2-7, with 15 bases lining up with TRBD2. Germline V gives CDR1 SGHDN, CDR2 FVKESK. This CDR3 comprises 14 residues. Trimming removed 5 bases from V and 6 bases from J; junction bases left unmatched: 2. DNA of the CDR3: TGTGCCAGCAGCAGGACTAGCGGGAGGGCCGAGCAGTACTTC. Protein product: CASSRTSGRAEQYF.

The table lists this clonotype with many counts. V and J are TRBV2 and TRBJ1-3; D unclear. This CDR3 spans 14 amino acids. V was cut by 8 bases and J by 0 bases, with 11 bases left in between. CDR1 and CDR2 from the germline V gene are SNHLY and FYNNEI. The CDR3 protein is CASRGRSSGNTIYF. CDR3 in DNA: TGTGCCAGCCGTGGCAGGAGCTCTGGAAACACCATATATTTT. Complete variable domain (other parts from reference TRBV2 and TRBJ1-3): EPEVTQTPSHQVTQMGQEVILRCVPISNHLYFYWYRQILGQKVEFLVSFYNNEISEKSEIFDDQFSVERPDGSNFTLKIRSTKLEDSAMYFCASRGRSSGNTIYFGEGSWLTVV.

Concerning this clonotype itself: Since a much larger clone is just one base distant, this may be a read error. This chain connects TRBV11-3 to TRBJ2-7, with 9 bases aligning to TRBD1. Germline V gene sequence: CDR1 SGHNT, CDR2 YENEEA. The CDR3 is made up of 14 amino acids. The CDR3 nucleotides are TGTGCCTGCAGCCCACAGGGGGCCGCCCACGAGCAGTACTTC. This encodes CACSPQGAAHEQYF.

This clonotype was picked up many times. V and J are TRBV5-1 and TRBJ1-2; 11 bases line up with TRBD1. V lost 4 bases, J lost 5 bases, and 10 bases stayed unmatched. Germline CDR1 and CDR2: SGHRS and YFSETQ. The CDR3 has 16 amino acids. CDR3 nucleotide sequence: TGCGCCAGCAGCCCATCTCCGGGACAGGGGGGATATGGCTACACCTTC. Its protein is CASSPSPGQGGYGYTF.

Many counts were recorded for this clonotype. CDR3 protein: CASSPDRGHGYTF. The CDR3 DNA sequence: TGTGCCAGCAGTCCTGACAGGGGCCATGGCTACACCTTC. The chain uses TRBV12-3 or TRBV12-4 and TRBJ1-2; the match to TRBD1 covers 8 bases. CDR3 size: 13 residues. Trimming removed 5 bases from V and 6 bases from J; junction bases left unmatched: 5.

This clonotype came up many times. The V gene is TRBV2, the J gene TRBJ1-6; no clear D. The CDR3 totals 13 residues. Trimming took off 6 bases at V and 10 bases at J, with 13 bases between the two ends. Germline V gene data show CDR1 as SNHLY and CDR2 as FYNNEI. CDR3 protein: CASRPGGGSPLHF. The CDR3 nucleotides read TGTGCCAGCAGGCCAGGCGGAGGGTCACCCCTCCACTTT.

The genes are TRBV9 and TRBJ2-1, with TRBD2 identical over 8 bases. This CDR3 contains 16 residues. Unmatched junction bases numbered 13, after V lost 4 bases and J lost 7 bases. CDR1 is SGDLS and CDR2 is YYNGEE in the germline V gene. Here the CDR3 reads CASSLNRVPSGNEQFF. The CDR3 DNA reads as TGTGCCAGCAGCCTCAACCGCGTCCCTAGCGGGAATGAGCAGTTCTTC.

At least ten counts were recorded for this clonotype. The chain links TRBV20-1 to TRBJ2-7, with D possibly TRBD2 on 6 matching bases. CDR1 is DFQATT and CDR2 is SNEGSKA in the germline V gene (reference sequence). V lost 0 bases to trimming and J lost 0 bases, with 12 bases between them. CDR3 length: 15 residues. The CDR3 bases are TGCAGTGCTAGAGACAAGGCGGGAAACTCCTACGAGCAGTACTTC. This encodes CSARDKAGNSYEQYF.

The V call is TRBV29-1, the J call TRBJ2-1; TRBD2 agrees at 7 bases. This CDR3 has 13 residues. Germline V gene lookup returns CDR1 SQVTM and CDR2 ANQGSEA. Trimming cost V 8 bases and J 2 bases; bases outside gene matches: 6. CDR3 in amino acids: CSYRAGTYNEQFF. The CDR3 region has the DNA TGCAGCTATAGAGCGGGAACCTACAATGAGCAGTTCTTC.